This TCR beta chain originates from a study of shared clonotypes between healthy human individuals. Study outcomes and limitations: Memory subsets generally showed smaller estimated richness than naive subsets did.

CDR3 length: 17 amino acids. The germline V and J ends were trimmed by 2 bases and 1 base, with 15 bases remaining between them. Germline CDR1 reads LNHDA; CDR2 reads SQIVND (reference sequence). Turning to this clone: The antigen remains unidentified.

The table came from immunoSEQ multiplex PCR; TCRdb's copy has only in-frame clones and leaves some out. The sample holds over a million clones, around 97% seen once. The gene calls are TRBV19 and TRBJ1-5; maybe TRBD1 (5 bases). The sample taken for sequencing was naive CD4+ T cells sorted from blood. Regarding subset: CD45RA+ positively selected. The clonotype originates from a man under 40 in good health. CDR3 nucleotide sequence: TGTGCCAGTAGTATATTTGGGCAGGGAGGAAGCAATCAGCCCCAGCATTTT. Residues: CASSIFGQGGSNQPQHF.